Sequencing of this T cell receptor beta chain was carried out in a study of T cell clones after liver transplantation. About the study: Patients counted as tolerant after at least one year off all immunosuppression, enzymes not exceeding twice normal. Study observations and caveats: The donor-reactive repertoire was only partly measurable in a couple of subjects, lacking donor cells.

Remarks on this clone: Its antigen remains unknown.

The CDR3 consists of 14 residues. CDR1 MNHEY and CDR2 SMNVEV come from the germline V gene (reference sequence). The V end lost 5 bases, the J end lost 3 bases, and 14 bases lay between the germline ends. Assay: immunoSEQ multiplex PCR; the TCRdb copy retains only in-frame clones and omits some. The sample holds around 60,000 clones, 70% to 75% seen once. The gene calls are TRBV27 and TRBJ2-7; tentatively, D is TRBD1 (5 bases). The receptor comes from a human donor who received a liver transplant. The source material was CD4+ T cells from blood, sampled before liver transplant. The CDR3 bases are TGTGCCAGCAGTGACCGGACACCTGTCTACGAGCAGTACTTC. It specifies CASSDRTPVYEQYF.